A single sample is the source of the 2 T cell receptor beta chains below, sequenced in a study of blood T cells in healthy people across ages. Sample-barcoded 5' priming and a J-beta primer mix drove a second PCR of about 6 to 12 cycles. TCRdb re-called the 5' RACE reads through MiXCR, storing one row per CDR3 protein. This table has approximately 850,000 distinct CDR3 sequences, roughly 64% appearing once. The material sequenced was blood. The receptors were gathered from a young man in good health.

This clonotype was detected only a few times. The chain links TRBV7-3 to TRBJ2-1; possible D gene TRBD2, 5 bases. This CDR3 has 15 residues. The germline V gene encodes CDR1 SGHTA and CDR2 FQGTGA. The germline V and J ends were trimmed by 2 bases and 6 bases, with 14 bases remaining between them. CDR3 region: CASSLGSHTSNEQFF. The CDR3 DNA sequence: TGTGCCAGCAGCTTAGGGAGTCACACCAGCAATGAGCAGTTCTTC.

V is TRBV2 and J is TRBJ2-5, with 7 bases lining up with TRBD2. The CDR3 totals 17 residues. Germline loops: CDR1 SNHLY, CDR2 FYNNEI. Trimming cost V 5 bases and J 1 base; bases outside gene matches: 13. The CDR3 DNA sequence: TGTGCCAGCAGTCAATGTAGCGGGCCAGATTTCCAAGAGACCCAGTACTTC. This gives the protein CASSQCSGPDFQETQYF.